Listed here are 9 T cell receptor beta chains from one sample, sequenced in a study of Ad26.COV2.S vaccination and SARS-CoV-2 variants. Sequencing used immunoSEQ multiplex PCR; TCRdb keeps in-frame clones, though not all of them. The sample has roughly 350,000 clones, around 86% seen once. Noted treatment: 15 to 20 received Ad26.COV2.S at low or high dose, single or two shots; 5 received placebo; per-sample allocation not given. Each sample was drawn 63 days after the first injection (of vaccine or placebo). The sequenced sample was peripheral blood, obtained in a trial of Ad26.COV2.S vaccine versus placebo. All receptors come from a person aged 18 to 65 who received the Ad26.COV2.S COVID-19 vaccine or a placebo.

This chain connects TRBV9 to TRBJ2-5; TRBD2 agrees at 13 bases. CDR1 is SGDLS and CDR2 is YYNGEE in the germline V gene. CDR3 length: 16 amino acids. Unmatched junction bases numbered 5, after V lost 4 bases and J lost 2 bases. CDR3 in amino acids: CASSPGLAGDQETQYF. The CDR3 DNA sequence: TGTGCCAGCAGCCCAGGACTAGCGGGGGATCAAGAGACCCAGTACTTC.

The CDR3 protein is CASSVAGTGGTGELFF. The CDR3 DNA sequence: TGTGCCAGCAGCGTAGCGGGGACAGGGGGCACCGGGGAGCTGTTTTTT. V is TRBV9 and J is TRBJ2-2, with 11 bases matching TRBD1. This CDR3 is 16 amino acids long. V gave up 0 bases and J gave up 4 bases; unmatched junction bases: 2. The germline CDR1 and CDR2 sequences are SGDLS and YYNGEE. The whole variable domain, remainder taken from reference TRBV9 and TRBJ2-2, is DSGVTQTPKHLITATGQRVTLRCSPRSGDLSVYWYQQSLDQGLQFLIQYYNGEERAKGNILERFSAQQFPDLHSELNLSSLELGDSALYFCASSVAGTGGTGELFFGEGSRLTVL.

This rearrangement joins TRBV4-3 to TRBJ2-7; 9 bases match TRBD1. The CDR3 length is 15 residues. The germline V gene has CDR1 LGHNA and CDR2 YSLEER. The ends lost 0 bases at V and 3 bases at J; junction bases unmatched: 3. CDR3 nucleotide sequence: TGCGCCAGCAGCCAAGATAGGACAGGGGACTACGAGCAGTACTTC. This encodes CASSQDRTGDYEQYF.

V usage is TRBV4-1 and J usage is TRBJ1-5; D unclear. The CDR3 spans 16 residues. Trimming took 4 bases from V and 3 from J, leaving 16 bases between them. Germline values: CDR1 MGHRA, CDR2 YSYEKL. CDR3 nucleotides: TGCGCCAGCAGCCGTACCGGGCACAGCCCCAATCAGCCCCAGCATTTT. Residues: CASSRTGHSPNQPQHF.

This clone was picked up one time. The chain is built from TRBV4-3 and TRBJ2-1; D gene unclear. Between the trimmed V and J ends, which lost 0 bases and 7 bases, there was a span of 10 bases. Germline V CDR1 and CDR2: LGHNA, YSLEER. The length of the CDR3 is 14 residues. The chain's CDR3 is CASSQDGLQNEQFF. The CDR3 DNA reads as TGCGCCAGCAGCCAAGATGGCCTTCAAAATGAGCAGTTCTTC.

The chain joins TRBV6-5 to TRBJ1-2; D ambiguous. CDR3 length: 15 amino acids. V lost 0 bases to trimming and J lost 4 bases, with 12 bases between them. The germline CDR1 and CDR2 sequences are MNHEY and SVGAGI. This CDR3 is CASSYSAPVGYGYTF. CDR3 nucleotides: TGTGCCAGCAGTTACTCGGCCCCAGTTGGCTATGGCTACACCTTC.

The rearrangement links TRBV27 to TRBJ1-1, with a weak D call TRBD1 (6 bases). V dropped 5 bases and J dropped 7 bases, with 14 bases sitting between them. Germline V CDR1 and CDR2: MNHEY, SMNVEV (reference sequence). The CDR3 extends over 13 amino acids. The CDR3 spells CASSKRPGHEAFF. Here the CDR3 DNA reads TGTGCCAGCAGTAAGAGACCGGGACATGAAGCTTTCTTT.

This clone was found a few times. J is TRBJ1-5 and V is TRBV9; tentatively, D is TRBD1 (5 bases). This CDR3 has 15 amino acids. V lost 0 bases and J lost 0, with 7 bases in between. Per germline, CDR1 SGDLS and CDR2 YYNGEE. The CDR3 DNA reads TGTGCCAGCAGCGTAGGGGACGTTAGCAATCAGCCCCAGCATTTT. It codes for CASSVGDVSNQPQHF. The full variable domain, its missing parts supplied by reference TRBV9 and TRBJ1-5, is DSGVTQTPKHLITATGQRVTLRCSPRSGDLSVYWYQQSLDQGLQFLIQYYNGEERAKGNILERFSAQQFPDLHSELNLSSLELGDSALYFCASSVGDVSNQPQHFGDGTRLSIL.

V and J are TRBV11-3 and TRBJ2-7; possibly TRBD2 for D (6 bases). V gave up 0 bases and J gave up 0 bases, with 15 bases separating them. Per germline, CDR1 SGHNT and CDR2 YENEEA. The CDR3 runs to 17 residues. CDR3 DNA: TGTGCCAGCAGCTTAGACAGGTGGCAGGGAGGCTCCTACGAGCAGTACTTC. Protein product: CASSLDRWQGGSYEQYF.